The 17 T cell receptor beta chains reported below all come from one sample, sequenced in a study of shared T cell receptors in the human thymus. The method was immunoSEQ multiplex PCR; TCRdb's version includes in-frame clones alone and lacks a portion of them. Of about 500,000 clones in the sample, about four fifths are singletons; the top ten hold about 0.013%. These data also featured in a second study, about human thymus T cells.

Specimen: thymocytes. The receptors originated from a boy under two years old with a congenital heart defect.

A few counts support this clone. The chain joins TRBV7-2 to TRBJ2-7; TRBD1 agrees at 9 bases. The germline V gene encodes CDR1 SGHTA and CDR2 FQGNSA. V shed 5 bases, J shed 1 base, and the junction held 6 bases outside the gene matches. The CDR3 is 15 amino acids. The CDR3 DNA reads as TGTGCCAGCAGCCATAATGGGACAGGGTCCTACGAGCAGTACTTC. This translates into CASSHNGTGSYEQYF.

The gene calls are TRBV4-3 and TRBJ2-1, with 7 bases lining up with TRBD1. Per the germline V gene, CDR1 is LGHNA and CDR2 is YSLEER. Unmatched junction bases numbered 11, after V lost 2 bases and J lost 7 bases. The CDR3 spans 16 residues. As DNA, the CDR3 is TGCGCCAGCAGCCAACCCGGACAGGAGCTTACAAATGAGCAGTTCTTC. This encodes CASSQPGQELTNEQFF.

The V call is TRBV4-3, the J call TRBJ2-7, with 7 bases fitting TRBD2. The CDR3 has 18 residues. CDR1 LGHNA and CDR2 YSLEER come from the germline V gene. J lost 2 bases, V lost 0 bases, and 13 bases had no gene match. The chain's CDR3 is CASSQEEKGGSSTYEQYF. The DNA for the CDR3 is TGCGCCAGCAGCCAAGAGGAGAAGGGAGGGAGTTCCACCTACGAGCAGTACTTC.

The J gene is TRBJ2-1, the V gene TRBV28; 14 bases agree with TRBD2. Germline trimming cut 6 bases from V and 9 bases from J; bases unmatched to any gene: 10. The V gene's germline CDR1 is MDHEN and CDR2 SYDVKM. The CDR3 is 16 amino acids. The CDR3 nucleotides are TGTGCCAGCAGCTATCAGACTAGCGGGAGGGCCCCTGAGCAGTTCTTC. Translation gives CASSYQTSGRAPEQFF.

DNA of the CDR3: TGCGCCAGCAGCCAAGATAGGCTAGCGGGAGGAATAAGCACAGATACGCAGTATTTT. Translation gives CASSQDRLAGGISTDTQYF. The chain employs TRBV4-1 and TRBJ2-3, with TRBD2 matching 11 bases. There are 19 residues in the CDR3. With V trimmed by 0 bases and J by 0 bases, 8 bases remained unmatched. CDR1 and CDR2 from the germline V gene are MGHRA and YSYEKL.

The chain uses TRBV15 and TRBJ2-1; 10 bases fit TRBD2. The CDR3 runs to 17 residues. Looked up from germline, CDR1 is LNHNV and CDR2 is YYDKDF (reference sequence). The junction had 9 bases not matched to a gene; V was cut back by 0 bases and J by 7 bases. The CDR3 sequence: CATSRDWASGSINEQFF. In DNA form, the CDR3 reads TGTGCCACCAGCAGAGATTGGGCTAGCGGGAGTATTAATGAGCAGTTCTTC.

V usage is TRBV2 and J usage is TRBJ1-1, with D possibly being TRBD1 (5 bases). In germline, CDR1 is SNHLY, CDR2 FYNNEI. Trimming pared 2 bases from V and 0 bases from J, leaving 16 bases between. This CDR3 has 17 residues. The CDR3 nucleotides are TGTGCCAGCAGTGAAAAAACAGGCGGGGGAATGAACACTGAAGCTTTCTTT. Amino acids: CASSEKTGGGMNTEAFF.

The V gene is TRBV19, the J gene TRBJ2-3; 14 positions match TRBD2. This CDR3 has 17 amino acids. Germline trimming cut 4 bases from V and 7 bases from J; bases unmatched to any gene: 10. Germline V gene sequence: CDR1 LNHDA, CDR2 SQIVND (reference sequence). The CDR3 loop reads CASSKPGLAGESYTQYF. The CDR3 DNA is TGTGCCAGTAGTAAGCCGGGACTAGCGGGAGAATCATATACGCAGTATTTT.

In its sample, this clone was seen a few times. The chain is built from TRBV10-3 and TRBJ1-2; no clear D. Germline loops: CDR1 ENHRY, CDR2 SYGVKD. Trimming took 11 bases from V and 4 from J, leaving 17 bases between them. This CDR3 has 13 amino acids. The DNA for the CDR3 is TGTGCCTCCTTCGGTTGGAGGTCCTATGGCTACACCTTC. Translated, it gives CASFGWRSYGYTF.

The chain uses TRBV7-8 and TRBJ2-3; D is perhaps TRBD2 (5 bases). CDR1 and CDR2 (germline): SGHVS, FQNEAQ. The CDR3 sequence is 17 residues long. The germline V and J ends were trimmed by 7 bases and 1 base, with 21 bases remaining between them. The CDR3, as DNA: TGTGCCAGCACCTTGAATCGACGGACTGGTCGCACAGATACGCAGTATTTT. Its translation: CASTLNRRTGRTDTQYF.

In DNA, the CDR3 is TGTGCCAGCAGCTCCGTCCCGGGACAGGGTTTGGGGGGCTACACCTTC. Protein sequence: CASSSVPGQGLGGYTF. This chain uses TRBV5-4 with TRBJ1-2, with 9 bases lining up with TRBD1. CDR1 SGHNT and CDR2 YYREEE come from the germline V gene (reference sequence). The CDR3 is made up of 16 amino acids. After removal of 3 bases from V and 8 bases from J, the junction contained 14 bases not matched to a gene. The variable domain in full, with the rest retrieved from reference TRBV5-4 and TRBJ1-2, is ETGVTQSPTHLIKTRGQQVTLRCSSQSGHNTVSWYQQALGQGPQFIFQYYREEENGRGNFPPRFSGLQFPNYSSELNVNALELDDSALYLCASSSVPGQGLGGYTFGSGTRLTVV.

This clone is a singleton in its sample. V usage is TRBV5-1 and J usage is TRBJ1-2; D perhaps matches TRBD1 (6 bases). The ends were cut back, 7 bases at V and 6 bases at J, with 22 bases in the middle. The CDR3 runs 15 residues. CDR1 is SGHRS, CDR2 YFSETQ, per germline. CDR3 loop: CASGDPDSPSDGYTF. Here the CDR3 DNA reads TGCGCCAGCGGGGACCCGGACAGCCCCTCGGATGGCTACACCTTC.

The chain links TRBV4-1 to TRBJ2-7; maybe TRBD2 (5 bases). CDR1 and CDR2 (germline): MGHRA, YSYEKL. This CDR3 is 15 amino acids long. The V gene lost 0 bases and the J gene lost 2 bases, with 11 bases spanning the gap. The CDR3 DNA is TGCGCCAGCAGCCAAGATTGGCTAGCAACCTACGAGCAGTACTTC. Translating gives CASSQDWLATYEQYF.

This clone was counted only a few times. The chain links TRBV7-2 to TRBJ2-2, with D possibly TRBD2 on 6 matching bases. Germline values: CDR1 SGHTA, CDR2 FQGNSA. The ends were cut back, 6 bases at V and 2 bases at J, with 19 bases in the middle. The CDR3 is 17 residues long. As DNA, the CDR3 is TGTGCCAGCAGGCTTCCCCCCGGGAGAAAAAACACCGGGGAGCTGTTTTTT. Translating gives CASRLPPGRKNTGELFF.

This clone appeared a few times. This rearrangement joins TRBV5-8 to TRBJ2-7; the D is unclear. This CDR3 is 12 amino acids long. Trimming took 4 bases from V and 0 from J, leaving 5 bases between them. Looked up from germline, CDR1 is SGHTS and CDR2 is YDEGEE. The DNA of the CDR3 is TGTGCCAGCAGCCCAGGCTCCTACGAGCAGTACTTC. This encodes CASSPGSYEQYF. The whole variable domain, filled in from reference TRBV5-8 and TRBJ2-7, reads EAGVTQSPTHLIKTRGQQATLRCSPISGHTSVYWYQQALGLGLQFLLWYDEGEERNRGNFPPRFSGRQFPNYSSELNVNALELEDSALYLCASSPGSYEQYFGPGTRLTVT.

The chain is built from TRBV7-3 and TRBJ2-7; no definite D call. V was pared by 1 base and J by 0 bases, with 7 bases between. The CDR3 extends over 14 amino acids. Germline values: CDR1 SGHTA, CDR2 FQGTGA. The CDR3 protein is CASSLRHDSYEQYF. As DNA, the CDR3 is TGTGCCAGCAGCTTAAGGCACGACTCCTACGAGCAGTACTTC. Full variable domain (remainder filled in from reference TRBV7-3 and TRBJ2-7): GAGVSQTPSNKVTEKGKYVELRCDPISGHTALYWYRQSLGQGPEFLIYFQGTGAADDSGLPNDRFFAVRPEGSVSTLKIQRTERGDSAVYLCASSLRHDSYEQYFGPGTRLTVT.

The V call is TRBV21-1, the J call TRBJ2-5; TRBD1, the D gene given by the table, was not confirmed from the DNA. TRBV21-1 counts as a pseudogene. The CDR3 has 15 amino acids. The CDR3 DNA reads TGTGCCAGCAGCAAACTGGAGACAGTTCAAGAGACCCAGTACTTC. This gives the protein CASSKLETVQETQYF.